This record covers a single TCR beta chain. Primers included in the PCR were 60 Vbeta and 13 Jbeta primers. The table came from immunoSEQ multiplex PCR; TCRdb's copy has only in-frame clones and leaves some out. Of roughly 160,000 clones listed, 80% to 85% are singletons. These data come from a study of cytomegalovirus exposure and HLA in healthy donors. The CDR3 sequence is 16 residues long. Germline V gives CDR1 SGHTA, CDR2 FQGNSA. Losses at the gene ends were 3 bases for V and 8 bases for J; bases not matched to a gene: 9. The sample comprised PBMCs. The chain couples TRBV7-2 to TRBJ1-4, with TRBD1 matching over 10 bases. This TCR was sampled from a boy between 2 and 15 years old in good health and CMV-seronegative. In nucleotides, the CDR3 is TGTGCCAGCAGCTTCGGGGACAGGGGAGGGGGAGAAAAACTGTTTTTT. It is translated as CASSFGDRGGGEKLFF.